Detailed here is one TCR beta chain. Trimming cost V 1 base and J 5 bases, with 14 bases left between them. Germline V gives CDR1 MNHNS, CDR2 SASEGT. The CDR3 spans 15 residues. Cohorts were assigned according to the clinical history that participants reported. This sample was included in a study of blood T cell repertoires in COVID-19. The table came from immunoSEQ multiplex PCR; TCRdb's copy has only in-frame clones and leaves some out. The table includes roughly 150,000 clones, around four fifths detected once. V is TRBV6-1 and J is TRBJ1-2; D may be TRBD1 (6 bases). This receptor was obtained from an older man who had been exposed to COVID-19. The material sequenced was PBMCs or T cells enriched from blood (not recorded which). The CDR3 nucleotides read TGTGCCAGCAGTGAAGGCGGGGGGCGGTCATATGGCTACACCTTC. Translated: CASSEGGGRSYGYTF.